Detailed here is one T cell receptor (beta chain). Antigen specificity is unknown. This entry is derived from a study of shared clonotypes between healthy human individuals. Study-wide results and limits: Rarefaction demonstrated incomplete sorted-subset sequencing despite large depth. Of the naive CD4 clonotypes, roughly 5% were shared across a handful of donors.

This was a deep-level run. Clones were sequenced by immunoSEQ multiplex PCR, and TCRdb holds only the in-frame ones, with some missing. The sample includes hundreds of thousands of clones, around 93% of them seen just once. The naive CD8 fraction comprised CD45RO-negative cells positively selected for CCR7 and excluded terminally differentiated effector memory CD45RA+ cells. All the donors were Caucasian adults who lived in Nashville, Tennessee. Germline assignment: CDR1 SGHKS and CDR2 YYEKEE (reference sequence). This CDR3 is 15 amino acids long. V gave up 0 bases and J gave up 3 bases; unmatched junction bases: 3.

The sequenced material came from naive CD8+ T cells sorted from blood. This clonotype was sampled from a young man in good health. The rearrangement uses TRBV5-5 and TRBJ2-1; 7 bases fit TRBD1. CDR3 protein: CASSLVGDSYNEQFF. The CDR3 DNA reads TGTGCCAGCAGCTTGGTTGGGGACAGCTACAATGAGCAGTTCTTC.